This T cell receptor (beta chain) was identified during a study of T cell responses to AZD1222 COVID-19 vaccine. Findings and limits, study-wide: Increased Spike-specific TCR breadth and depth were observed after two AZD1222 doses.

The CDR3 has 15 amino acids. Germline V lookup: CDR1 KGHSH, CDR2 LQKENI. The ends lost 5 bases at V and 0 bases at J; junction bases unmatched: 6. Concerning this clone: Its specificity is unknown.

The table came from immunoSEQ multiplex PCR; TCRdb's copy has only in-frame clones and leaves some out. The profile shows roughly 180,000 clones, 80% to 90% of them singletons. The receptor comes from an adult in good health. The source was peripheral blood, collected on day 0 of AZD1222 vaccination. This chain links TRBV18 with TRBJ1-2; 7 bases agree with TRBD1. The CDR3 spells CASSSGTDSNYGYTF. DNA of the CDR3: TGTGCCAGCTCATCCGGGACAGACTCTAACTATGGCTACACCTTC.